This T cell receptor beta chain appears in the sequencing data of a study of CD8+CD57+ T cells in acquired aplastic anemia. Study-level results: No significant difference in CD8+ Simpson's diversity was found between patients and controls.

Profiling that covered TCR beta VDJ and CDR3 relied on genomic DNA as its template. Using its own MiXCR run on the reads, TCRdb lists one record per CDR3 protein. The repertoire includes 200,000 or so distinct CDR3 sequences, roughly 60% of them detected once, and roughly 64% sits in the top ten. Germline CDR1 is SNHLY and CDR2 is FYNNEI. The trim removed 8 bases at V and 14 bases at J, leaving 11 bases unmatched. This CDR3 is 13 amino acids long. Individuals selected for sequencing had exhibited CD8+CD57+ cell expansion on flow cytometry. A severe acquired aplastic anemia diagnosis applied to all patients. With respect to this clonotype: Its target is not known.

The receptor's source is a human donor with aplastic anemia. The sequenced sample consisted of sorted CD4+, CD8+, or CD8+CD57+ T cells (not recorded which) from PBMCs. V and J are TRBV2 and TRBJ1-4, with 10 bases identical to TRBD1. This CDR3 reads CASFGTGASGLFF. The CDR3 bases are TGTGCCAGCTTCGGGACAGGGGCCAGCGGGCTGTTTTTT.